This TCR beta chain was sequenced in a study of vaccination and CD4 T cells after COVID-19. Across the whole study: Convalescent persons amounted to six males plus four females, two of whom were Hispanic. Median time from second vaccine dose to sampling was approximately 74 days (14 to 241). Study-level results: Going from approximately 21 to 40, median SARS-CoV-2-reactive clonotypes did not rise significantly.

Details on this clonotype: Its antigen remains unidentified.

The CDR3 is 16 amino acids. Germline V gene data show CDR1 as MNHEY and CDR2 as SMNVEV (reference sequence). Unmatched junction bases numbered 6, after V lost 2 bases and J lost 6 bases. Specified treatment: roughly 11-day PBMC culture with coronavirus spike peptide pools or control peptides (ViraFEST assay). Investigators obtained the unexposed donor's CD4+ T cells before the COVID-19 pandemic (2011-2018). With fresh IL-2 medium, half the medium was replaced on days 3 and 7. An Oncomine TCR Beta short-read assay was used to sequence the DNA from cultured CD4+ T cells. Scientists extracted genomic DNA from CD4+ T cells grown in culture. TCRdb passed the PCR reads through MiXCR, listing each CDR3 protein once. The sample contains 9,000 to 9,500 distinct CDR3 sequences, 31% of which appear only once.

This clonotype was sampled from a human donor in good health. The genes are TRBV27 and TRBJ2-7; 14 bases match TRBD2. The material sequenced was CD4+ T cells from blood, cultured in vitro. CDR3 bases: TGTGCCAGCAGTTTAGGGATGGGACTAGCGGGGGTCGAGCAGTACTTC. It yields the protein CASSLGMGLAGVEQYF.